One TCR beta chain is described in this entry. Per the original methods: Amplification with reference gene primers provided the estimates of nucleated cell counts. Some clones are missing from TCRdb's copy, which holds only in-frame ones; the method was immunoSEQ multiplex PCR. That table is the source of V, J and clone size, and D and trimming were worked out from the DNA. The sample records roughly 250,000 clones, about 91% being singletons. The age range of participants was about 18 to 100 years, with residence in about two dozen US areas. This sample is part of a study of blood T cell repertoires in COVID-19. Across the whole study: Samples taken during acute and convalescent COVID-19 were collected in the United States, Italy and Spain. Sources were T cells, B-cell-depleted T cells, or PBMCs; the material itself was cDNA or gDNA.

CDR1 and CDR2 from the germline V gene are KGHSH and LQKENI. The CDR3 has 13 amino acids. Losses at the gene ends were 3 bases for V and 7 bases for J; bases not matched to a gene: 3. J is TRBJ1-2 and V is TRBV18, with TRBD1 matching over 9 bases. This receptor was identified in a woman between 35 and 50 years old with acute COVID-19. The sequencing sample was made of PBMCs or T cells enriched from blood (not recorded which). CDR3 coding DNA: TGTGCCAGCTCACCGAGGGACAGGGTTGGCTACACCTTC. Encoded protein: CASSPRDRVGYTF.